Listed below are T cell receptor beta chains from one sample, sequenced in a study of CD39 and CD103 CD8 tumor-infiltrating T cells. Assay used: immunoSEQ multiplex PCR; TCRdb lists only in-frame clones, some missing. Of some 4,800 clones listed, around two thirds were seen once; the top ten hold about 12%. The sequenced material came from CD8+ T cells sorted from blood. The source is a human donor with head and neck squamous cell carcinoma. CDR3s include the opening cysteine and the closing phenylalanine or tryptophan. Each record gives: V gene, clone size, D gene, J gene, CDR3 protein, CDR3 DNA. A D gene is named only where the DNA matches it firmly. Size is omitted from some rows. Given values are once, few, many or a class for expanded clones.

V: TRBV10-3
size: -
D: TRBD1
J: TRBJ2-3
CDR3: CAISEIPGQGTTDTQYF
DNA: TGTGCCATCAGTGAGATACCGGGACAGGGGACGACAGATACGCAGTATTTT

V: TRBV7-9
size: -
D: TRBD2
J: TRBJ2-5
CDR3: CASSLGLAGRGQETQYF
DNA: TGTGCCAGCAGCCTGGGACTAGCGGGGAGAGGTCAAGAGACCCAGTACTTC

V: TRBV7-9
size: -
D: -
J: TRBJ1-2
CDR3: CASTGVYGYTF
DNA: TGTGCCAGCACAGGGGTCTATGGCTACACCTTC

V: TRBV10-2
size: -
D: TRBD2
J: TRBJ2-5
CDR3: CASSDPAGALETQYF
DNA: TGCGCCAGCAGTGACCCAGCGGGGGCCTTAGAGACCCAGTACTTC

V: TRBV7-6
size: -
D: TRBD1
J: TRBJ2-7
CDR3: CASSHAGTGYEQYF
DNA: TGTGCCAGCAGTCATGCCGGGACAGGGTACGAGCAGTACTTC

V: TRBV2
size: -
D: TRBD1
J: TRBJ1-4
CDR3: CASSAPGQQNEKLFF
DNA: TGTGCCAGCAGTGCCCCGGGACAGCAAAATGAAAAACTGTTTTTT

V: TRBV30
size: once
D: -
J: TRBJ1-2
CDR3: CAWSVRGRYGYTF
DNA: TGTGCCTGGAGTGTACGAGGGAGGTATGGCTACACCTTC

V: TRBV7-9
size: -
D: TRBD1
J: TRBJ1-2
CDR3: CASSLGQGRNYGYTF
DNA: TGTGCCAGCAGCTTAGGACAGGGGCGGAACTATGGCTACACCTTC

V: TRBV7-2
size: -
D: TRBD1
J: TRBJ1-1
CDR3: CASSLEGTGNPNTEAFF
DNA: TGTGCCAGCAGCTTAGAAGGGACAGGGAATCCAAACACTGAAGCTTTCTTT

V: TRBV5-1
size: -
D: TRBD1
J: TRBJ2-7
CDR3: CASSLGQGLSYEQYF
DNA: TGCGCCAGCAGCTTGGGACAGGGCCTCTCCTACGAGCAGTACTTC

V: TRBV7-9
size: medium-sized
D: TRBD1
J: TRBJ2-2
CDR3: CASGDRGSTGELFF
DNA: TGTGCCAGCGGAGACAGGGGGTCCACCGGGGAGCTGTTTTTT

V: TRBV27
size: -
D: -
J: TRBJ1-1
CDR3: CASGIGGVTEAFF
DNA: TGTGCCAGCGGAATCGGGGGGGTCACTGAAGCTTTCTTT

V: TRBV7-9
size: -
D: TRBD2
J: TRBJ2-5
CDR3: CASSLGLAGRYQETQYF
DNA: TGTGCCAGCAGCTTAGGTCTAGCGGGGAGGTACCAAGAGACCCAGTACTTC

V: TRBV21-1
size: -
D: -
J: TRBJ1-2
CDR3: CASITTGVTYGYTF
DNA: TGTGCCAGCATTACTACAGGGGTCACCTATGGCTACACCTTC

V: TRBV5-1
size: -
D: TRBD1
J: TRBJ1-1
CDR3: CASSPDRAEAFF
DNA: TGCGCCAGCAGCCCTGACAGGGCTGAAGCTTTCTTT

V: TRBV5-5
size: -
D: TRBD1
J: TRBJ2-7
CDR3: CASSPRTGLNDEQYF
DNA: TGTGCCAGCAGCCCTCGGACAGGGCTAAATGACGAGCAGTACTTC

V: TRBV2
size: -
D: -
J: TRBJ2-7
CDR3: CASKGYEQYF
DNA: TGTGCCAGCAAGGGGTACGAGCAGTACTTC

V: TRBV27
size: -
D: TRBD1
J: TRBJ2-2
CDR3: CASSWGQGGTGELFF
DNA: TGTGCCAGCAGTTGGGGACAGGGTGGCACCGGGGAGCTGTTTTTT

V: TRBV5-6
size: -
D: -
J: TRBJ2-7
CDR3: CASSLGEGAYEQYF
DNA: TGTGCCAGCAGCTTGGGGGAAGGGGCCTACGAGCAGTACTTC

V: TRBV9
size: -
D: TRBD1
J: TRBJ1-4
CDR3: CASSPPTGGGEKLFF
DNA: TGTGCCAGCAGCCCCCCGACAGGGGGCGGAGAAAAACTGTTTTTT

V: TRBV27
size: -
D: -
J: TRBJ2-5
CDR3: CASSLDGGMGTQYF
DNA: TGTGCCAGCAGTTTAGATGGGGGGATGGGGACCCAGTACTTC

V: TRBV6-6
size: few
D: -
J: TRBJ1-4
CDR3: CASSLGRRVWEKLFF
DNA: TGTGCCAGCAGTTTAGGTCGCAGGGTCTGGGAAAAACTGTTTTTT